The rows below give T cell receptor beta chains drawn from one sample of a study of shared clonotypes between healthy human individuals. The protocol was immunoSEQ multiplex PCR, while the TCRdb copy is restricted to in-frame clones and leaves out a portion. Here the sample spans nearly 2 million clones, about 95% being singletons. Sequencing used naive CD8+ T cells sorted from blood. The receptors originated from a man between 18 and 29 years old in good health. CDR3s leave out the opening cysteine and the closing phenylalanine or tryptophan.

>TRBV25-1
ASSEGGAANEQF
>TRBV11-2
ASSFRNNEETQY
>TRBV6-5
ASSYSREGYNEQF
>TRBV7-9
ASSLGFLAGEVGANVLT
>TRBV6-1
ASSDSGTGGNEQF
>TRBV7-9
ASSAGTTGYT
>TRBV5-5
ASSLDREGLGSNEKLF
>TRBV6-1
ASRRTGSSNQPQH
>TRBV13
ASSPGGLAGELF
>TRBV7-6
ASSDGRAHTEAF
>TRBV7-6
ASSFGAGSGYNEQF
>TRBV9
ASSLGIITGELF
>TRBV9
ASSVMGGNEQF
>TRBV14
ASSHEAPGGGYGYT
>TRBV6-5
ASSYGANTGELF
>TRBV11-1
ASGTSGDEQF
>TRBV18
ASSNSPYEQY
>TRBV25-1
ASSSNDRYNEQF
>TRBV4-1
ASSQEATPGREQY
>TRBV5-1
ASSSPGTGFDEQY
>TRBV29-1
SVFRKAGNTGELF
>TRBV4-3
ASSQEEGYEQY
>TRBV28
ASSPGMTLYEQY
>TRBV30
AWGAGYGYNEQF
>TRBV27
ASSLLREGYEQY
>TRBV7-8
ASSLAPGDPYWELF
>TRBV20-1
SVMDLPGLF
>TRBV6-5
ASSTGPDYGYT
>TRBV6-4
ASSDPGWRGYRNTEAF
>TRBV28
ASSSGLSPLH